The rows below give T cell receptor beta chains drawn from one sample of a study of blood T cell repertoires in COVID-19. The table came from immunoSEQ multiplex PCR; TCRdb's copy has only in-frame clones and leaves some out. Counted here are 200,000 to 250,000 clones, roughly 84% occurring once; the ten biggest clones make up approximately 4%. Sequencing was done on a sample of peripheral blood. The receptor set was obtained from a woman over 75 with acute or convalescent COVID-19. CDR3s include the opening cysteine and the closing phenylalanine or tryptophan. The D gene is left open where the match is weak. Clone size is stated in some rows and not others, as once, few, many or a class when expanded.

j_gene: TRBJ1-6
abundance: NA
d_gene: TRBD1
v_gene: TRBV12-3/TRBV12-4
CDR3nt: TGTGCCAGCAGCCCGGGACAGTATTCACCCCTCCACTTT
CDR3aa: CASSPGQYSPLHF

j_gene: TRBJ1-2
abundance: NA
d_gene: NA
v_gene: TRBV15
CDR3nt: TGTGCCACCAGCAGAGAAACATCCGCGGCTACCTTC
CDR3aa: CATSRETSAATF

j_gene: TRBJ1-1
abundance: few
d_gene: NA
v_gene: TRBV18
CDR3nt: TGTGCCAGCTCATCCGGACAGCCCCTCATGAACACTGAAGCTTTCTTT
CDR3aa: CASSSGQPLMNTEAFF

j_gene: TRBJ2-2
abundance: NA
d_gene: TRBD1
v_gene: TRBV5-8
CDR3nt: TGTGCCAGCAGCTCCGGACAGGGGGTTACCGGGGAGCTGTTTTTT
CDR3aa: CASSSGQGVTGELFF

j_gene: TRBJ1-1
abundance: NA
d_gene: TRBD1
v_gene: TRBV6-2/TRBV6-3
CDR3nt: TGTGCCAGCAGTACAAGACAGGGGGTAAACACTGAAGCTTTCTTT
CDR3aa: CASSTRQGVNTEAFF

j_gene: TRBJ2-5
abundance: NA
d_gene: NA
v_gene: TRBV10-3
CDR3nt: TGTGCCATCGGGTACAGACAACAAGAGACCCAGTACTTC
CDR3aa: CAIGYRQQETQYF

j_gene: TRBJ1-6
abundance: NA
d_gene: NA
v_gene: TRBV12-3/TRBV12-4
CDR3nt: TGTGCCAGCAGTTTAGAAAGTCGGTCCCTCCACTTT
CDR3aa: CASSLESRSLHF

j_gene: TRBJ1-5
abundance: NA
d_gene: TRBD1
v_gene: TRBV19
CDR3nt: TGTGCCAGTAAAGCTCCAGGGACAGCAGGCAATCAGCCCCAGCATTTT
CDR3aa: CASKAPGTAGNQPQHF

j_gene: TRBJ1-1
abundance: NA
d_gene: NA
v_gene: TRBV7-9
CDR3nt: TGTGCCAGCAGCTTTGACAGGGAAGCTTTCTTT
CDR3aa: CASSFDREAFF

j_gene: TRBJ2-2
abundance: once
d_gene: TRBD2
v_gene: TRBV5-1
CDR3nt: TGCGCCAGCAGTCCGGGGGGGCGGACCGGGGAGCTGTTTTTT
CDR3aa: CASSPGGRTGELFF

j_gene: TRBJ2-3
abundance: NA
d_gene: NA
v_gene: TRBV24-1
CDR3nt: TGTGCCACCAGTGATTTGGGCGGGGCCCGGTATTTT
CDR3aa: CATSDLGGARYF

j_gene: TRBJ2-1
abundance: NA
d_gene: NA
v_gene: TRBV25-1
CDR3nt: TGTGCCAGCAGTGAATATGGGGGGGCACCATACAATGAGCAGTTCTTC
CDR3aa: CASSEYGGAPYNEQFF

j_gene: TRBJ2-5
abundance: NA
d_gene: TRBD1
v_gene: TRBV7-9
CDR3nt: TGTGCCAGCAGCTTGACAGGGGGCCAAGAGACCCAGTACTTC
CDR3aa: CASSLTGGQETQYF

j_gene: TRBJ1-1
abundance: NA
d_gene: NA
v_gene: TRBV14
CDR3nt: TGTGCCAGCAGCCGGAGAAGGGAGTGGAGCACTGAAGCTTTCTTT
CDR3aa: CASSRRREWSTEAFF

j_gene: TRBJ1-1
abundance: NA
d_gene: TRBD1
v_gene: TRBV12-3/TRBV12-4
CDR3nt: TGTGCCAGCAGCCTGACAGGGCTGGGTGAAGCTTTCTTT
CDR3aa: CASSLTGLGEAFF